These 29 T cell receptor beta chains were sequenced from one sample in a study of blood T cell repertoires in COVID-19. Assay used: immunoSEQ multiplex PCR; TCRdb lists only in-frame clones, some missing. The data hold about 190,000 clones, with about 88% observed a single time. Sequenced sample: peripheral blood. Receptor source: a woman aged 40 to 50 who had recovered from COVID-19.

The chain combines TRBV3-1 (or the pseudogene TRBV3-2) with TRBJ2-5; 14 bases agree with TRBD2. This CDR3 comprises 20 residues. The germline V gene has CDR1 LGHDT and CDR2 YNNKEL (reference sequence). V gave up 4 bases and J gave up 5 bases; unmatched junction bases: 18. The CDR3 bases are TGTGCCAGCAGCCCCCCTCCCGGGACTAGCGGGAGCCAGACTTGGGAGACCCAGTACTTC. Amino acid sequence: CASSPPPGTSGSQTWETQYF.

The CDR3 here is CASKGENTEAFF. The CDR3 region has the DNA TGTGCCAGTAAAGGGGAGAACACTGAAGCTTTCTTT. This sequence joins TRBV2 and TRBJ1-1; D might be TRBD1 (5 bases). V lost 9 bases and J lost 1, with 9 bases in between. This CDR3 contains 12 residues. Germline V gene lookup returns CDR1 SNHLY and CDR2 FYNNEI.

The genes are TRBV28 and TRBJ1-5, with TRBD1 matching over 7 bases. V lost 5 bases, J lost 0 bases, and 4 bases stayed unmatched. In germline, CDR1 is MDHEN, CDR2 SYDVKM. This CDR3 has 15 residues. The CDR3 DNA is TGTGCCAGCAGTCCAGGGGGACATAGCAATCAGCCCCAGCATTTT. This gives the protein CASSPGGHSNQPQHF.

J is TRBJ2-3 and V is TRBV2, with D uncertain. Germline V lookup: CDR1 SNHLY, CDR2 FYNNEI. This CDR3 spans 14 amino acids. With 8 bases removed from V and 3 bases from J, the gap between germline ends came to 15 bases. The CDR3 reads CASQRLYLTDTQYF. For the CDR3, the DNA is TGTGCCAGCCAAAGACTGTACTTAACAGATACGCAGTATTTT.

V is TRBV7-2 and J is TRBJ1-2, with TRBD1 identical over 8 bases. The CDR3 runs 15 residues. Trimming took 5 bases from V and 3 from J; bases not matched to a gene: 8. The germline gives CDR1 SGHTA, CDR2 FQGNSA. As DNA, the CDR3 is TGTGCCAGCAGCCTACAGGGGGGCGCGGACTATGGCTACACCTTC. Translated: CASSLQGGADYGYTF.

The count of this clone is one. CDR3 amino acids: CASSGTSSLGELFF. The CDR3 bases are TGCGCCAGCAGCGGGACTAGTTCGCTCGGGGAGCTGTTTTTT. The chain recombines TRBV5-1 with TRBJ2-2, with TRBD2 matching over 8 bases. The CDR3 runs to 14 residues. V lost 4 bases and J lost 7; bases outside the gene matches: 6. CDR1 and CDR2 (germline): SGHRS, YFSETQ.

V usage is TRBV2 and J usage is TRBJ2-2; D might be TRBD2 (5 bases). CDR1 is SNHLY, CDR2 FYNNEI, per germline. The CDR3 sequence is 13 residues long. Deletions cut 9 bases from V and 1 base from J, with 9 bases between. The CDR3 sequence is CARGGQNTGELFF. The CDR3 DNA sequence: TGTGCCAGAGGAGGTCAGAACACCGGGGAGCTGTTTTTT. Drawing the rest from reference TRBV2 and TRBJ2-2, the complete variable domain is EPEVTQTPSHQVTQMGQEVILRCVPISNHLYFYWYRQILGQKVEFLVSFYNNEISEKSEIFDDQFSVERPDGSNFTLKIRSTKLEDSAMYFCARGGQNTGELFFGEGSRLTVL.

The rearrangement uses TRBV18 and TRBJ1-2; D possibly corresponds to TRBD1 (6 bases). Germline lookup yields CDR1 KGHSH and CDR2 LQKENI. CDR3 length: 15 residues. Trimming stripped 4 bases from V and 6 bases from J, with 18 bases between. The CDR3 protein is CASSRTALWADGYTF. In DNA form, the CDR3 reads TGTGCCAGCTCACGGACAGCATTATGGGCTGATGGCTACACCTTC.

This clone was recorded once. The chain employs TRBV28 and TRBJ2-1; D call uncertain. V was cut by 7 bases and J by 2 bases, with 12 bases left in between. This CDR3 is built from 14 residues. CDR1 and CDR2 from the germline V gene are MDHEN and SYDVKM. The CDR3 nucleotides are TGTGCCAGCAAAGCGTCTCACGCCTACAATGAGCAGTTCTTC. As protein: CASKASHAYNEQFF. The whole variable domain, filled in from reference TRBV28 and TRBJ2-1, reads DVKVTQSSRYLVKRTGEKVFLECVQDMDHENMFWYRQDPGLGLRLIYFSYDVKMKEKGDIPEGYSVSREKKERFSLILESASTNQTSMYLCASKASHAYNEQFFGPGTRLTVL.

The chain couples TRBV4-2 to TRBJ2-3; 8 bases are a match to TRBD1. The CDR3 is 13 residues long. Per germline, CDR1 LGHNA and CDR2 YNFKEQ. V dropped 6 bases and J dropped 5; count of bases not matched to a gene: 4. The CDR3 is CASRDREIDTQYF. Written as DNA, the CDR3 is TGTGCCAGCAGGGACAGGGAGATAGATACGCAGTATTTT.

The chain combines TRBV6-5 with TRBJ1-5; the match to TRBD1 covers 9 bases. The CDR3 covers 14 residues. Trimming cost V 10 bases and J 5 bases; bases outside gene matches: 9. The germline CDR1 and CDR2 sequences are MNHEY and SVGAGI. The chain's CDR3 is CATLNTGGYQPQHF. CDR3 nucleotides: TGTGCCACCCTGAACACAGGGGGCTATCAGCCCCAGCATTTT.

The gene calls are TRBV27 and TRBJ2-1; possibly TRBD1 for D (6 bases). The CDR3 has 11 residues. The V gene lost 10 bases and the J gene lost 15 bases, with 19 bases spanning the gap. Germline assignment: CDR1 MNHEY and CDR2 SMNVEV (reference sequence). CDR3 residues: CATRGQSWGFF. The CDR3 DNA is TGTGCCACCCGAGGACAGTCGTGGGGGTTCTTC.

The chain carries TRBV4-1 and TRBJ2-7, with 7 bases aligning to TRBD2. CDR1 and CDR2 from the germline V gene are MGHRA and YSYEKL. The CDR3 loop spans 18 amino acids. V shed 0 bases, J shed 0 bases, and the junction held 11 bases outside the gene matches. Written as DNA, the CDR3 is TGCGCCAGCAGCCAAGAACCCGGGACTAACGCGATCTCCTACGAGCAGTACTTC. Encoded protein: CASSQEPGTNAISYEQYF.

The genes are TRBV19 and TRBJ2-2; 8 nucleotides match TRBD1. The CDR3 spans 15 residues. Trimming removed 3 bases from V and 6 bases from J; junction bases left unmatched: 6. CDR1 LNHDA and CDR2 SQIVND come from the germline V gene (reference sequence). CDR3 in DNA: TGTGCCAGTAGTATCGTAGGACAGGGTCCCGGGGAGCTGTTTTTT. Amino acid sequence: CASSIVGQGPGELFF.

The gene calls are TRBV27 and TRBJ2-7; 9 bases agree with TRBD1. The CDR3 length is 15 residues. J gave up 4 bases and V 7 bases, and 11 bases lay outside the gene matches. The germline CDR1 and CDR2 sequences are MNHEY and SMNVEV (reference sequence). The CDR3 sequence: CASMPPGTGFYEQYF. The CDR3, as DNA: TGTGCCAGCATGCCCCCCGGGACAGGGTTTTACGAGCAGTACTTC.

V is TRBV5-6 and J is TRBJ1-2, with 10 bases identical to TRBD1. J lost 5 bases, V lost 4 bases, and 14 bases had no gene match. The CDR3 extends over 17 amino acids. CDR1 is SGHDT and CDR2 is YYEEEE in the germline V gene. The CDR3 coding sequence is TGTGCCAGCAGCGGGAGGGGCCGACAGGGGGCACGGTATGGCTACACCTTC. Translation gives CASSGRGRQGARYGYTF.

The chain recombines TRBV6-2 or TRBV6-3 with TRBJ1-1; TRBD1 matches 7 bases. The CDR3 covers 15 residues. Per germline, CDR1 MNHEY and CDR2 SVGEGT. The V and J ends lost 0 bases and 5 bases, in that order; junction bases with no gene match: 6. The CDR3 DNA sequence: TGTGCCAGCAGTTACTCGGTTCCCAGGGGGACTGAAGCTTTCTTT. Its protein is CASSYSVPRGTEAFF.

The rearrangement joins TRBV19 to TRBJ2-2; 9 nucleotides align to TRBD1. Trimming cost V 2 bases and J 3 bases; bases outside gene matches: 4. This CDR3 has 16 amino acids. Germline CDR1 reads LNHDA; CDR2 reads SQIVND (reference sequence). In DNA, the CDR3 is TGTGCCAGTAGTATATTTGGGACAGGGTACACCGGGGAGCTGTTTTTT. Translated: CASSIFGTGYTGELFF. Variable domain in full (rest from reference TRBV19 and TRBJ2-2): DGGITQSPKYLFRKEGQNVTLSCEQNLNHDAMYWYRQDPGQGLRLIYYSQIVNDFQKGDIAEGYSVSREKKESFPLTVTSAQKNPTAFYLCASSIFGTGYTGELFFGEGSRLTVL.

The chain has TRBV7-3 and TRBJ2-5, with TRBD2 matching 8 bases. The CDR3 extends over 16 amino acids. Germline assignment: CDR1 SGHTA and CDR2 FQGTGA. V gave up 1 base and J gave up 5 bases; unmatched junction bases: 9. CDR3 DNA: TGTGCCAGCAGCTTAATCGGGTCGGGAGGGACCGAGACCCAGTACTTC. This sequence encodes CASSLIGSGGTETQYF. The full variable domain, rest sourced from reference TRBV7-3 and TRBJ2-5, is GAGVSQTPSNKVTEKGKYVELRCDPISGHTALYWYRQSLGQGPEFLIYFQGTGAADDSGLPNDRFFAVRPEGSVSTLKIQRTERGDSAVYLCASSLIGSGGTETQYFGPGTRLLVL.

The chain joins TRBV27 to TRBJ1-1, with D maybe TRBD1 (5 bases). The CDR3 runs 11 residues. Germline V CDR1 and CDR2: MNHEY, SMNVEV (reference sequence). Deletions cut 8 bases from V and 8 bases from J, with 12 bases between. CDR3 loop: CASQKNREAFF. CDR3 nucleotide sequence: TGTGCCAGCCAAAAAAACAGGGAAGCTTTCTTT.

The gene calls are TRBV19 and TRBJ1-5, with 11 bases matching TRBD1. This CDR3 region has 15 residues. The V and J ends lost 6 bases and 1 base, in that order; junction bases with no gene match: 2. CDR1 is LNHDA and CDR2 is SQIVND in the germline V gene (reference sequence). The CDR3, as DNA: TGTGCCAGTAGGAGGGACAGGGGGAGCAATCAGCCCCAGCATTTT. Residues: CASRRDRGSNQPQHF.

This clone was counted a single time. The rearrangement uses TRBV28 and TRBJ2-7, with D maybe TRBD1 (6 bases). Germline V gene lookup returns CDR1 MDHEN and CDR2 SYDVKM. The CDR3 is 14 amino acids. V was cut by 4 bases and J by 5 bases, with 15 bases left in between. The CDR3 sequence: CASSSPGHGNEQYF. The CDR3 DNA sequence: TGTGCCAGCAGTTCGCCGGGACACGGTAACGAGCAGTACTTC.

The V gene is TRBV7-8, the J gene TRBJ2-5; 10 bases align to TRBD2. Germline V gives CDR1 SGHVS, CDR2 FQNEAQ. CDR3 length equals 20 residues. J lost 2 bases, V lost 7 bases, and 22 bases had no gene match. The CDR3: CASNIKRSRASGSLQETQYF. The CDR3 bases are TGTGCCAGCAACATTAAACGGTCCAGGGCTAGCGGGAGTTTACAAGAGACCCAGTACTTC.

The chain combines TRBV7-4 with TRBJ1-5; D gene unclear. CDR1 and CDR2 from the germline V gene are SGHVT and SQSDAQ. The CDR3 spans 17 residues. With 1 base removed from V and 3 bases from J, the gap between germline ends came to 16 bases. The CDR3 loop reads CASSLGVRLRPNQPQHF. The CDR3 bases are TGTGCCAGCAGCTTAGGGGTCAGGCTCCGCCCCAATCAGCCCCAGCATTTT.

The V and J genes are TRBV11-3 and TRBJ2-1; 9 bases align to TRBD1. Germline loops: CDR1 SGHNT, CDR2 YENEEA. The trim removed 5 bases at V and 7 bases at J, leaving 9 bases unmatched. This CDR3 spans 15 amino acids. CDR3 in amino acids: CASSRGQGIGNEQFF. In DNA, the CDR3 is TGTGCCAGCAGCCGGGGACAGGGAATTGGGAATGAGCAGTTCTTC.

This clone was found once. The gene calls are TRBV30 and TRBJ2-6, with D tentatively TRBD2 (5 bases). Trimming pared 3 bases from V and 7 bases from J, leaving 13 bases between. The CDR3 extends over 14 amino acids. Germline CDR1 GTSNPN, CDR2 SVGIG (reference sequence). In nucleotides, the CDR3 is TGTGCCTGGAGGGAGGCCGCGAGCGCCAACGTCCTGACTTTC. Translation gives CAWREAASANVLTF.

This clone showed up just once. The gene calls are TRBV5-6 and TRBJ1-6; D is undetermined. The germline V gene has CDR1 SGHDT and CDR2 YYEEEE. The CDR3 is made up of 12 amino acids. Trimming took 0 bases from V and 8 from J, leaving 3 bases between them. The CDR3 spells CASSLGDSPLHF. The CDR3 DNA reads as TGTGCCAGCAGCTTGGGAGATTCACCCCTCCACTTT.

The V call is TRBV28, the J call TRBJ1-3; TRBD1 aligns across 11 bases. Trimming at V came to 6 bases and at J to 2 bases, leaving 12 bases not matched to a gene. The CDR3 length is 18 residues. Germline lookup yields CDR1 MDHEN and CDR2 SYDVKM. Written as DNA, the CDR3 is TGTGCCAGCAGATCCGGGACAGGGGGAGTATTTGCTGGAAACACCATATATTTT. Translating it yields CASRSGTGGVFAGNTIYF.

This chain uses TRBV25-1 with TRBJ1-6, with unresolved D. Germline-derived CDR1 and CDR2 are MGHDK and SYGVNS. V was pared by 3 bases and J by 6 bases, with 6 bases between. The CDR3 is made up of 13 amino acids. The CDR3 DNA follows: TGTGCCAGCAGTGAGAGATTTAATTCACCCCTCCACTTT. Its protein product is CASSERFNSPLHF.